What follows are 24 T cell receptor beta chains derived from one specimen sequenced in a study of vaccination and CD4 T cells after COVID-19. The Oncomine TCR Beta short-read assay was what sequenced the DNA obtained from cultured CD4+ T cells. TCRdb itself ran the PCR reads through MiXCR, one entry per CDR3 protein. The data show about 7,800 distinct CDR3 sequences, 58% seen once. Treatment described: roughly ten-day PBMC culture with coronavirus spike peptide pools or control peptides (ViraFEST assay). Their cognate antigens are unknown. Input material: CD4+ T cells from blood, cultured in vitro. These receptors came from a human donor who had recovered from COVID-19.

This chain joins TRBV5-1 and TRBJ2-7; a weak D match, TRBD2 (5 bases). The CDR3 sequence is 15 residues long. The V end lost 1 base, the J end lost 3 bases, and 14 bases lay between the germline ends. CDR1 SGHRS and CDR2 YFSETQ come from the germline V gene. Here the CDR3 reads CASSLLLGESYEQYF. CDR3 DNA: TGCGCCAGCAGCTTGCTGCTTGGGGAGAGCTACGAGCAGTACTTC.

The gene calls are TRBV2 and TRBJ1-1; D unresolved. Germline V CDR1 and CDR2: SNHLY, FYNNEI. Trimming removed 7 bases from V and 5 bases from J, with 8 bases in between. CDR3 length equals 11 residues. In DNA, the CDR3 is TGTGCCAGCACTACCGGGACTGAAGCTTTCTTT. It translates to CASTTGTEAFF.

Within the sample, this clonotype is large. V gene TRBV18 combines with J gene TRBJ1-1; TRBD1 is a possible D gene (6 bases). Trimming cost V 4 bases and J 5 bases, with 11 bases left between them. Germline V gives CDR1 KGHSH, CDR2 LQKENI. CDR3 size: 13 residues. CDR3 nucleotides: TGTGCCAGCTCACACGGGGGCGGTACTGAAGCTTTCTTT. It yields the protein CASSHGGGTEAFF.

This sequence joins TRBV5-1 and TRBJ2-5, with D possibly TRBD1 on 6 matching bases. Per germline, CDR1 SGHRS and CDR2 YFSETQ. V was shortened by 2 bases and J by 2 bases, with 13 bases between the two germline ends. The CDR3 length is 15 residues. The CDR3 region has the DNA TGCGCCAGCAGCTTCGCAGGGGTTACACAAGAGACCCAGTACTTC. Encoded protein: CASSFAGVTQETQYF.

This clonotype came up a few times. The V gene is TRBV24-1, the J gene TRBJ2-3; the match to TRBD2 covers 11 bases. V lost 2 bases and J lost 5; bases outside the gene matches: 17. The length of the CDR3 is 20 residues. Germline V gene lookup returns CDR1 KGHDR and CDR2 SFDVKD. CDR3 DNA sequence: TGTGCCACCAGTGATTCGGTCTGGCTAGCGGGGGGCCAACGGGGAGATACGCAGTATTTT. Protein product: CATSDSVWLAGGQRGDTQYF.

The chain employs TRBV20-1 and TRBJ1-6; the D is unclear. CDR1 and CDR2 (germline): DFQATT, SNEGSKA (reference sequence). This CDR3 is 16 amino acids long. Trimming cost V 3 bases and J 0 bases, with 12 bases left between them. CDR3 in amino acids: CSARAGGSSYNSPLHF. The CDR3 DNA sequence: TGCAGTGCTAGGGCGGGAGGGAGCTCCTATAATTCACCCCTCCACTTT.

CDR3 sequence (DNA): TGTGCCAGCAGCCTAGCGGGGGAGGGTGTTGAGCAGTTCTTC. Its protein is CASSLAGEGVEQFF. The chain links TRBV28 to TRBJ2-1; TRBD2 matches 10 bases. CDR1 is MDHEN, CDR2 SYDVKM, per germline. The CDR3 is 14 amino acids. Losses at the gene ends were 6 bases for V and 9 bases for J; bases not matched to a gene: 8. The entire variable domain, with the rest obtained from reference TRBV28 and TRBJ2-1, is as follows: DVKVTQSSRYLVKRTGEKVFLECVQDMDHENMFWYRQDPGLGLRLIYFSYDVKMKEKGDIPEGYSVSREKKERFSLILESASTNQTSMYLCASSLAGEGVEQFFGPGTRLTVL.

This chain links TRBV19 with TRBJ2-3, with D perhaps TRBD1 (6 bases). This CDR3 is 13 amino acids long. Germline assignment: CDR1 LNHDA and CDR2 SQIVND (reference sequence). V lost 5 bases to trimming and J lost 5 bases, with 11 bases between them. CDR3 loop: CASSATGEDTQYF. The CDR3, as DNA: TGTGCCAGTAGTGCGACAGGCGAAGATACGCAGTATTTT. The whole variable domain, remainder taken from reference TRBV19 and TRBJ2-3, is DGGITQSPKYLFRKEGQNVTLSCEQNLNHDAMYWYRQDPGQGLRLIYYSQIVNDFQKGDIAEGYSVSREKKESFPLTVTSAQKNPTAFYLCASSATGEDTQYFGPGTRLTVL.

This chain uses TRBV20-1 with TRBJ2-3, with TRBD1 as a possible D gene (5 bases). V lost 3 bases and J lost 1, with 20 bases in between. Per the germline V gene, CDR1 is DFQATT and CDR2 is SNEGSKA (reference sequence). The CDR3 covers 17 residues. The DNA for the CDR3 is TGCAGTGCTAGGCCCCACAAAGAAGAAGGGGGCACAGATACGCAGTATTTT. This gives the protein CSARPHKEEGGTDTQYF.

The chain employs TRBV5-4 and TRBJ1-6; TRBD1 aligns across 7 bases. Germline values: CDR1 SGHNT, CDR2 YYREEE (reference sequence). J lost 7 bases, V lost 4 bases, and 8 bases had no gene match. This CDR3 is built from 15 residues. DNA for the CDR3: TGTGCCAGCAGCCCAGAGACAGGGACGAATTCACCCCTCCACTTT. Amino acid sequence: CASSPETGTNSPLHF.

This clonotype was observed a few times. This chain uses TRBV7-2 with TRBJ1-5; TRBD1 matches 7 bases. Germline CDR1 is SGHTA and CDR2 is FQGNSA. V lost 6 bases, J lost 7 bases, and 6 bases stayed unmatched. The CDR3 is 13 residues long. This CDR3 is CASSYRGKQPQHF. The CDR3 region has the DNA TGTGCCAGCAGTTACAGGGGAAAGCAGCCCCAGCATTTT.

The CDR3 sequence: CASSLDQETQYF. Written as DNA, the CDR3 is TGCGCCAGCAGCTTGGATCAAGAGACCCAGTACTTC. This sequence joins TRBV5-1 and TRBJ2-5; D is undetermined. Trimming took off 0 bases at V and 2 bases at J, with 2 bases between the two ends. The CDR3 spans 12 residues. Germline CDR1 is SGHRS and CDR2 is YFSETQ.

This chain links TRBV11-3 with TRBJ1-1, with D tentatively TRBD1 (5 bases). The germline V gene encodes CDR1 SGHNT and CDR2 YENEEA. The germline V and J ends were trimmed by 1 base and 10 bases, with 13 bases remaining between them. The CDR3 sequence is 13 residues long. CDR3 sequence: CASSLGQGFVAFF. DNA of the CDR3: TGTGCCAGCAGCTTAGGTCAGGGTTTTGTAGCTTTCTTT.

The CDR3 loop is CATSDGPSTGELFF. Written as DNA, the CDR3 is TGTGCCACCAGTGATGGACCTAGCACCGGGGAGCTGTTTTTT. The rearrangement joins TRBV24-1 to TRBJ2-2; no clear D gene. CDR3 length equals 14 residues. The germline V and J ends were trimmed by 3 bases and 4 bases, with 8 bases remaining between them. Looked up from germline, CDR1 is KGHDR and CDR2 is SFDVKD.

The chain links TRBV7-9 to TRBJ2-4; D possibly corresponds to TRBD2 (6 bases). Germline CDR1 reads SEHNR; CDR2 reads FQNEAQ (reference sequence). The CDR3 loop spans 14 amino acids. V was shortened by 2 bases and J by 8 bases, with 13 bases between the two germline ends. The CDR3 DNA is TGTGCCAGCAGCTTATCCTCTAGCGTCGACATTCAGTACTTC. It specifies CASSLSSSVDIQYF. Combining the CDR3 with reference TRBV7-9 and TRBJ2-4 gives the whole variable domain DTGVSQNPRHKITKRGQNVTFRCDPISEHNRLYWYRQTLGQGPEFLTYFQNEAQLEKSRLLSDRFSAERPKGSFSTLEIQRTEQGDSAMYLCASSLSSSVDIQYFGAGTRLSVL.

In this sample, this clonotype is hyperexpanded. The rearrangement uses TRBV6-1 and TRBJ1-2, with D perhaps matching TRBD1 (5 bases). The CDR3 runs to 14 residues. The V end was cut by 6 bases, the J end by 4 bases, with 15 bases between. Germline V gene lookup returns CDR1 MNHNS and CDR2 SASEGT. The DNA for the CDR3 is TGTGCCAGCAGCGCGGACAAAGCCCCCTATGGCTACACCTTC. It specifies CASSADKAPYGYTF.

In the case of this clonotype: An end of the junction differs from the germline gene, which may be a read error. This chain connects TRBV7-7 to TRBJ1-1, with D tentatively TRBD1 (5 bases). The CDR3 contains 13 residues. From germline, CDR1 is SSHAT and CDR2 FNYEAQ (reference sequence). The CDR3 DNA sequence: TGTGCTAGCAGCCGCGACAGCAACACTGAAGCTTTCTTT. Encoded protein: CASSRDSNTEAFF.

The rearrangement joins TRBV6-5 to TRBJ1-1, with D possibly being TRBD1 (5 bases). The ends were cut back, 1 base at V and 1 base at J, with 10 bases in the middle. Germline-derived CDR1 and CDR2 are MNHEY and SVGAGI. The CDR3 totals 15 residues. As DNA, the CDR3 is TGTGCCAGCAGTTACTTCGGGGCCCGGAACACTGAAGCTTTCTTT. Translation: CASSYFGARNTEAFF.

This clonotype has only a few counts. The CDR3 loop reads CASSLKDRNTEAFF. The CDR3 DNA reads TGTGCCAGCAGCTTAAAGGACAGGAACACTGAAGCTTTCTTT. The J gene is TRBJ1-1, the V gene TRBV7-8; tentatively, D is TRBD1 (6 bases). CDR1 and CDR2 from the germline V gene are SGHVS and FQNEAQ. The CDR3 is made up of 14 amino acids. Trimming cost V 2 bases and J 1 base, with 8 bases left between them.

This chain connects TRBV29-1 to TRBJ2-7; D is perhaps TRBD1 (6 bases). The CDR3 sequence is 13 residues long. Germline V CDR1 and CDR2: SQVTM, ANQGSEA. V gave up 4 bases and J gave up 2 bases, with 12 bases separating them. CDR3 sequence: CSVVFGTTYEQYF. In nucleotides, the CDR3 is TGCAGCGTTGTATTCGGGACAACCTACGAGCAGTACTTC.

Details on this clonotype: Germline and junction disagree at one end, which may indicate a read error. The CDR3 sequence: CASSRDTPPAGTQYF. The CDR3 coding sequence is TGCGCCAGCAGTCGGGACACCCCCCCAGCAGGGACCCAGTACTTC. The chain combines TRBV6-1 with TRBJ2-5; a weak D match, TRBD1 (6 bases). CDR1 and CDR2 from the germline V gene are MNHNS and SASEGT. CDR3 length equals 15 residues.

The chain employs TRBV27 and TRBJ2-2; 16 nucleotides align to TRBD2. This CDR3 contains 20 residues. J gave up 5 bases and V 3 bases, and 12 bases lay outside the gene matches. Looked up from germline, CDR1 is MNHEY and CDR2 is SMNVEV (reference sequence). CDR3 protein: CASSFEVPGLAGGRTGELFF. The CDR3 region has the DNA TGTGCCAGCAGTTTTGAAGTCCCGGGACTAGCGGGAGGGCGAACCGGGGAGCTGTTTTTT.

The chain has TRBV11-3 and TRBJ1-1; no firm D call. Germline V gene data show CDR1 as SGHNT and CDR2 as YENEEA. The CDR3 loop spans 19 amino acids. Between the trimmed V and J ends, which lost 3 bases and 4 bases, there was a span of 27 bases. The CDR3 loop is CASSFSPAKIKLLSTEAFF. CDR3 DNA sequence: TGTGCCAGCAGCTTTTCACCGGCGAAGATCAAACTTTTGTCCACTGAAGCTTTCTTT. The full variable domain, in which reference TRBV11-3 and TRBJ1-1 provide the parts outside the CDR3, is EAGVVQSPRYKIIEKKQPVAFWCNPISGHNTLYWYLQNLGQGPELLIRYENEEAVDDSQLPKDRFSAERLKGVDSTLKIQPAELGDSAVYLCASSFSPAKIKLLSTEAFFGQGTRLTVV.

J is TRBJ2-3 and V is TRBV20-1, with D perhaps given as TRBD1 or TRBD2 (5 bases each). The CDR3 contains 13 residues. V was clipped by 2 bases and J by 10 bases, with 16 bases between them. Germline V lookup: CDR1 DFQATT, CDR2 SNEGSKA (reference sequence). This chain's CDR3 is CSARYVEGSAQYF. CDR3 in DNA: TGCAGTGCTAGATACGTAGAGGGGAGTGCGCAGTATTTT.